This T cell receptor beta chain was found in a study of T cell responses to AZD1222 COVID-19 vaccine. Study-level results: Clonal diversity may have been underestimated in mostly white British donors. Among spike-specific TCRs, nearly half reportedly target unmutated variant regions. A rise in Spike-specific TCR breadth and depth followed two AZD1222 doses.

Second doses that came at about 4 or about 12 weeks were put together. The repertoire was sequenced with immunoSEQ multiplex PCR; TCRdb's copy has only in-frame clones and lacks some. The sample yields approximately 150,000 clones, more than 80% seen once. Per the germline V gene, CDR1 is GTSNPN and CDR2 is SVGIG (reference sequence). This CDR3 is 15 amino acids long. The ends lost 4 bases at V and 0 bases at J; junction bases unmatched: 6. A word on this clone: Its antigen is currently unknown.

The starting material was peripheral blood, obtained 28 days after the second AZD1222 dose. V gene TRBV30 combines with J gene TRBJ2-1; 7 bases line up with TRBD1. The receptor was derived from an adult who received the AZD1222 COVID-19 vaccine. CDR3 loop: CAWTVGTVSYNEQFF. CDR3 DNA sequence: TGTGCCTGGACCGTGGGGACAGTCTCCTACAATGAGCAGTTCTTC.